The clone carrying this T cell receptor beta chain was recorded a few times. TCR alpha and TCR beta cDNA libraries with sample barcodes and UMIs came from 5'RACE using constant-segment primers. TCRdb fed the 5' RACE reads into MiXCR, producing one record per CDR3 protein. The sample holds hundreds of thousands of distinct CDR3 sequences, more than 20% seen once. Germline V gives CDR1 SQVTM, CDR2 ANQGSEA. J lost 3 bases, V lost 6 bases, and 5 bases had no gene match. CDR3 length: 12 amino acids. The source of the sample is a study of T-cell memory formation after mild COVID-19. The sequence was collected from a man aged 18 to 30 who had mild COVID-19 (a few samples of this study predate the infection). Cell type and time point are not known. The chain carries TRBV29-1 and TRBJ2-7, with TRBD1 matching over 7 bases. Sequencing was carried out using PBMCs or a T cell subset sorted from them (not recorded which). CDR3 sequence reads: CSVPGGGYEQYF. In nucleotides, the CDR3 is TGCAGCGTGCCAGGGGGTGGCTACGAGCAGTACTTC.